This T cell receptor (beta chain) stems from a study of Ad26.COV2.S vaccination and SARS-CoV-2 variants. Study information: Donor was in the COV1001 Ad26.COV2.S trial arm.

The study's findings and limits: It was found that vaccine and placebo recipients had similar non-spike TCR breadth.

Indicated treatment: some 20 received Ad26.COV2.S at low or high dose, single or two shots; roughly 5 received placebo; per-sample allocation not given. Sampling was done on day 63 after the first vaccine or placebo injection. Trimming removed 1 base at V and 4 bases at J, with 11 bases between. CDR3 size: 14 residues. CDR1 and CDR2 (germline): SGHDN, FVKESK. Repertoires were generated with immunoSEQ multiplex PCR, while TCRdb's copy carries only in-frame clones and drops some. The sample has approximately 340,000 clones, 85% seen once. A note on this clone: Its antigen is undetermined.

This receptor was obtained from a person between 18 and 60 years old who received the Ad26.COV2.S COVID-19 vaccine or a placebo. The V and J genes are TRBV14 and TRBJ2-7, with D tentatively TRBD1 (5 bases). The sample here was peripheral blood, taken in a trial of Ad26.COV2.S vaccine versus placebo. This CDR3 reads CASSQGVRGYEQYF. CDR3 nucleotides: TGTGCCAGCAGCCAAGGAGTTAGGGGATACGAGCAGTACTTC.